A single sample gave rise to the 26 T cell receptor beta chains below, sequenced in a study of T-cell reconstitution after alpha-beta-depleted transplantation in children. The authors prepared the TCRbeta library with unique molecular identifiers. Via MiXCR, TCRdb re-called the PCR reads, giving one row per CDR3 protein. The sample has 500,000 to 650,000 distinct CDR3 sequences, 10% to 15% seen once. Sequenced here: PBMCs, mostly from graft donor cells, sampled 360 days after TCRalphabeta/CD19-depleted stem cell transplant. The receptors were gathered from a male patient aged 5 to 17 who had a stem cell transplant for acute myeloid leukemia, so the T cells may come from the graft donor.

This clonotype was observed a handful of times. This sequence joins TRBV29-1 and TRBJ2-1; maybe TRBD1 (6 bases). Trimming pared 1 base from V and 3 bases from J, leaving 13 bases between. The V gene's germline CDR1 is SQVTM and CDR2 ANQGSEA. The CDR3 spans 15 residues. Here the CDR3 DNA reads TGCAGCGTTGAAGGGGACATTCTCCGCTACAATGAGCAGTTCTTC. Protein product: CSVEGDILRYNEQFF.

This clonotype has a count of ten or more. This chain joins TRBV29-1 and TRBJ2-7; D is undetermined. Germline CDR1 reads SQVTM; CDR2 reads ANQGSEA. The CDR3 has 13 residues. V dropped 2 bases and J dropped 0 bases, with 8 bases sitting between them. The CDR3 reads CSVEQLDSYEQYF. Written as DNA, the CDR3 is TGCAGCGTTGAACAGCTCGACTCCTACGAGCAGTACTTC.

This clonotype was detected only a few times. CDR3 in amino acids: CASSLQGLPRSSYEQYF. The CDR3 DNA sequence: TGTGCCAGCAGTTTACAGGGACTTCCAAGGAGCTCCTACGAGCAGTACTTC. V is TRBV12-3 or TRBV12-4 and J is TRBJ2-7; perhaps TRBD2 as D (6 bases). This CDR3 is built from 17 residues. The V end lost 2 bases, the J end lost 0 bases, and 17 bases lay between the germline ends.

This clonotype was seen ten or more times. The V and J genes are TRBV11-1 and TRBJ2-1; TRBD2 aligns across 8 bases. Germline V gives CDR1 SGHAT, CDR2 FQDESV (reference sequence). The CDR3 consists of 18 residues. The V gene end was trimmed by 2 bases and the J gene end by 4 bases; junction bases not matched to a gene: 13. CDR3 amino acids: CASSLLGPLAGYYNEQFF. CDR3 in DNA: TGTGCCAGCAGCTTATTAGGTCCTCTAGCGGGCTATTACAATGAGCAGTTCTTC.

This clonotype was recorded a few times. The J gene is TRBJ2-7, the V gene TRBV28, with D perhaps matching TRBD1 (6 bases). Germline assignment: CDR1 MDHEN and CDR2 SYDVKM. V dropped 3 bases and J dropped 9 bases, with 24 bases sitting between them. The CDR3 is made up of 16 amino acids. CDR3 protein: CASSFQPRTALRRQYF. The CDR3 region has the DNA TGTGCCAGCAGTTTTCAACCTCGGACAGCCCTCCGACGGCAGTACTTC.

This rearrangement joins TRBV9 to TRBJ2-1, with D perhaps TRBD1 or TRBD2 (6 bases each). The CDR3 contains 14 residues. From germline, CDR1 is SGDLS and CDR2 YYNGEE. V lost 0 bases and J 8 bases, leaving 12 bases between the germline ends. CDR3 sequence: CASSVVPGAYEQFF. The DNA of the CDR3 is TGTGCCAGCAGCGTAGTACCGGGGGCCTATGAGCAGTTCTTC.

This clonotype was picked up a small number of times. V is TRBV5-1 and J is TRBJ2-3; D not certain. This CDR3 has 17 residues. Trimming removed 0 bases from V and 2 bases from J, with 16 bases in between. Germline V gene data show CDR1 as SGHRS and CDR2 as YFSETQ. Here the CDR3 reads CASSLVVHTFNTDTQYF. As DNA, the CDR3 is TGCGCCAGCAGCTTGGTGGTCCACACGTTCAACACAGATACGCAGTATTTT.

This clonotype occurred a few times. The chain links TRBV5-1 to TRBJ2-3; D is possibly TRBD2 (5 bases). The germline CDR1 and CDR2 sequences are SGHRS and YFSETQ. The length of the CDR3 is 18 residues. Trimming pared 0 bases from V and 2 bases from J, leaving 19 bases between. CDR3 in DNA: TGCGCCAGCAGCTTGGAGAGTTTACGGGAACTACTCACAGATACGCAGTATTTT. It is translated as CASSLESLRELLTDTQYF.

This clonotype was counted many times. V and J are TRBV20-1 and TRBJ2-7; D unresolved. The CDR3 loop spans 14 amino acids. Germline-derived CDR1 and CDR2 are DFQATT and SNEGSKA (reference sequence). V gave up 1 base and J gave up 2 bases, with 12 bases separating them. CDR3 protein: CSARVTVLPYEQYF. The CDR3 DNA reads as TGCAGTGCTAGAGTCACAGTCCTGCCCTACGAGCAGTACTTC.

V is TRBV4-3 and J is TRBJ2-3; weak D call: TRBD1 (5 bases). The V gene lost 4 bases and the J gene lost 5 bases, with 19 bases spanning the gap. The V gene's germline CDR1 is LGHNA and CDR2 YSLEER. The CDR3 consists of 16 residues. CDR3 amino acids: CASSRGLGAGRDTQYF. CDR3 nucleotides: TGCGCCAGCAGCCGGGGCCTTGGGGCCGGCCGAGATACGCAGTATTTT.

CDR3 in amino acids: CASSFPGRQTDEQFF. In DNA, the CDR3 is TGTGCCAGCAGCTTCCCGGGACGACAAACGGATGAGCAGTTCTTC. V gene TRBV7-3 combines with J gene TRBJ2-1, with D possibly being TRBD1 or TRBD2 (5 bases each). Germline loops: CDR1 SGHTA, CDR2 FQGTGA. V was pared by 3 bases and J by 8 bases, with 17 bases between. This CDR3 contains 15 residues.

The chain combines TRBV7-9 with TRBJ1-1; D gene unclear. The CDR3 has 14 amino acids. Germline-derived CDR1 and CDR2 are SEHNR and FQNEAQ (reference sequence). The V end lost 1 base, the J end lost 3 bases, and 9 bases lay between the germline ends. The CDR3 is CASSLEPGDTEAFF. The CDR3 bases are TGTGCCAGCAGCTTAGAGCCCGGGGACACTGAAGCTTTCTTT.

This clonotype was seen only a few times. The V and J genes are TRBV11-2 and TRBJ2-7; D is undetermined. This CDR3 is built from 15 residues. V gave up 4 bases and J gave up 1 base, with 14 bases separating them. Germline CDR1 is SGHAT and CDR2 is FQNNGV. The DNA for the CDR3 is TGTGCCAGCAGCTCCCTGGACCGGCCATCCTACGAGCAGTACTTC. This gives the protein CASSSLDRPSYEQYF.

In its sample, this clonotype was seen a few times. The rearrangement uses TRBV3-1 and TRBJ2-7; tentative D call: TRBD1 (7 bases). Germline-derived CDR1 and CDR2 are LGHDT and YNNKEL (reference sequence). V lost 4 bases, J lost 3 bases, and 16 bases lay in between. This CDR3 contains 15 residues. The CDR3 protein is CASSLQGGPYYEQYF. As DNA, the CDR3 is TGTGCCAGCAGCCTTCAGGGGGGACCATACTACGAGCAGTACTTC.

This clonotype has only a few counts. The chain carries TRBV6-2 or TRBV6-3 and TRBJ2-2, with 13 bases fitting TRBD2. Germline values: CDR1 MNHEY, CDR2 SVGEGT. V dropped 1 base and J dropped 0; count of bases not matched to a gene: 8. This CDR3 has 20 residues. CDR3 DNA: TGTGCCAGCAGTTACTTAAGGGGACTAGCGGGAACCGCGAACACCGGGGAGCTGTTTTTT. Translating gives CASSYLRGLAGTANTGELFF.

The rearrangement links TRBV7-3 to TRBJ2-1, with D hard to call. The CDR3 extends over 17 amino acids. The germline V gene has CDR1 SGHTA and CDR2 FQGTGA. The ends were cut back, 2 bases at V and 2 bases at J, with 16 bases in the middle. The CDR3 region is CASSLGSQPTAYNEQFF. CDR3 nucleotides: TGTGCCAGCAGCTTAGGTAGCCAACCTACGGCCTACAATGAGCAGTTCTTC.

This clonotype has a handful of counts. The rearrangement uses TRBV20-1 and TRBJ2-3, with D uncertain. Per germline, CDR1 DFQATT and CDR2 SNEGSKA (reference sequence). Deletions cut 6 bases from V and 2 bases from J, with 21 bases between. The CDR3 spans 16 residues. The CDR3 here is CSAPLYPRTDTDTQYF. The DNA of the CDR3 is TGCAGTGCCCCTCTATATCCTAGGACGGACACAGATACGCAGTATTTT.

This clonotype was recorded many times. The genes are TRBV12-3 or TRBV12-4 and TRBJ2-7; D remains unclear. This CDR3 is built from 14 residues. Deletions cut 6 bases from V and 2 bases from J, with 14 bases between. The chain's CDR3 is CASSPVLGAYEQYF. In DNA, the CDR3 is TGTGCCAGCAGCCCGGTCCTGGGCGCCTACGAGCAGTACTTC.

The chain recombines TRBV12-3 or TRBV12-4 with TRBJ2-7, with 11 bases lining up with TRBD2. The ends lost 6 bases at V and 1 base at J; junction bases unmatched: 8. CDR3 size: 16 residues. The CDR3 spells CASRNLTSGNSYEQYF. The CDR3, as DNA: TGTGCCAGCAGGAATTTGACTAGCGGGAATTCCTACGAGCAGTACTTC.

This clonotype was seen ten or more times. The chain is built from TRBV6-2 or TRBV6-3 and TRBJ1-6, with D unresolved. Looked up from germline, CDR1 is MNHEY and CDR2 is SVGEGT. V was pared by 5 bases and J by 0 bases, with 11 bases between. This CDR3 region has 16 residues. The CDR3 nucleotides read TGTGCCAGCAGTGGAAGGACGGTCTCCTATAATTCACCCCTCCACTTT. Amino acid sequence: CASSGRTVSYNSPLHF.

The rearrangement links TRBV11-3 to TRBJ2-7; 7 positions agree with TRBD1. The CDR3 has 16 residues. CDR1 is SGHNT and CDR2 is YENEEA in the germline V gene. Unmatched junction bases numbered 14, after V lost 7 bases and J lost 2 bases. CDR3: CASIRMGRQGAYEQYF. CDR3 sequence (DNA): TGTGCCAGCATCCGAATGGGCCGACAGGGTGCCTACGAGCAGTACTTC.

In its sample, this clonotype was seen many times. The chain employs TRBV6-5 and TRBJ2-7; D call uncertain. The CDR3 has 13 residues. CDR1 MNHEY and CDR2 SVGAGI come from the germline V gene. V lost 2 bases, J lost 6 bases, and 11 bases lay in between. The CDR3 DNA follows: TGTGCCAGCAGTTACCATATGAGAGTCGAGCAGTACTTC. Protein product: CASSYHMRVEQYF.

V gene TRBV20-1 combines with J gene TRBJ1-4; 10 bases agree with TRBD1. The length of the CDR3 is 19 residues. Per the germline V gene, CDR1 is DFQATT and CDR2 is SNEGSKA (reference sequence). Trimming took 1 base from V and 6 from J; bases not matched to a gene: 17. The CDR3, as DNA: TGCAGTGCTAGAGTTGGAGTAGGGACAGGGGTTTCAGTTGATGAAAAACTGTTTTTT. It yields the protein CSARVGVGTGVSVDEKLFF.

The J gene is TRBJ1-2, the V gene TRBV7-9, with TRBD1 as a possible D gene (5 bases). Trimming stripped 4 bases from V and 2 bases from J, with 14 bases between. This CDR3 is 15 amino acids long. The V gene's germline CDR1 is SEHNR and CDR2 FQNEAQ (reference sequence). The chain's CDR3 is CASSSTIRGNYGYTF. CDR3 coding DNA: TGTGCCAGCAGCTCGACGATTAGGGGAAACTATGGCTACACCTTC.

Comments on this clonotype: Compared with germline, one end of the junction differs, possibly owing to a read error. The chain is built from TRBV7-3 and TRBJ2-1, with D possibly being TRBD1 (6 bases). CDR3 length equals 12 residues. The V gene's germline CDR1 is SGHTA and CDR2 FQGTGA. The CDR3 spells CSSSYNRDEQFF. CDR3 sequence (DNA): TGTTCCAGCAGCTATAACAGGGATGAGCAGTTCTTC. The whole variable domain, remainder taken from reference TRBV7-3 and TRBJ2-1, is GAGVSQTPSNKVTEKGKYVELRCDPISGHTALYWYRQSLGQGPEFLIYFQGTGAADDSGLPNDRFFAVRPEGSVSTLKIQRTERGDSAVYLCSSSYNRDEQFFGPGTRLTVL.

There are a few counts of this clonotype. The rearrangement uses TRBV7-9 and TRBJ1-4, with 7 bases lining up with TRBD1. The ends lost 3 bases at V and 5 bases at J; junction bases unmatched: 3. The CDR3 totals 14 residues. CDR1 and CDR2 (germline): SEHNR, FQNEAQ (reference sequence). The CDR3 loop reads CASSFGTVNEKLFF. In DNA form, the CDR3 reads TGTGCCAGCAGCTTCGGGACAGTCAATGAAAAACTGTTTTTT.